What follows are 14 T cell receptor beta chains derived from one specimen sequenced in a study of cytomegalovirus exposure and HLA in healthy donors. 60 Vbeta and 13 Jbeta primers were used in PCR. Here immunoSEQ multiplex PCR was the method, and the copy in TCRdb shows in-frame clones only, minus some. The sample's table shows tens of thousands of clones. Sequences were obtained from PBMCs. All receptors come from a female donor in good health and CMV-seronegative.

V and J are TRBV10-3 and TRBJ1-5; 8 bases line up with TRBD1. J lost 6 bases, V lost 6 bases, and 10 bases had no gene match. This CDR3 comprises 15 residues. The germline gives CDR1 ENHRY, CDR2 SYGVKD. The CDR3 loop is CAIRKDRGEGQPQHF. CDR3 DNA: TGTGCCATCAGAAAAGACAGGGGAGAAGGTCAGCCCCAGCATTTT.

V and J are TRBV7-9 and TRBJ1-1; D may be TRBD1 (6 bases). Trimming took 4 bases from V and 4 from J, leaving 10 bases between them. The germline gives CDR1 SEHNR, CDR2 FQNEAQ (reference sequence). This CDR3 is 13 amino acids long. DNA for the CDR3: TGTGCCAGCAGCTCCCGGACAGTCACTGAAGCTTTCTTT. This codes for CASSSRTVTEAFF.

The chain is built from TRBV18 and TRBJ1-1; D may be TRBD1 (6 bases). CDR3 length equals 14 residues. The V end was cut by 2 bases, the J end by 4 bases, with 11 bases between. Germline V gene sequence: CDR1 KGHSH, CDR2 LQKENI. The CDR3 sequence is CASSPGGQGTEAFF. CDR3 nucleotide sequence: TGTGCCAGCTCACCAGGGGGCCAGGGCACTGAAGCTTTCTTT.

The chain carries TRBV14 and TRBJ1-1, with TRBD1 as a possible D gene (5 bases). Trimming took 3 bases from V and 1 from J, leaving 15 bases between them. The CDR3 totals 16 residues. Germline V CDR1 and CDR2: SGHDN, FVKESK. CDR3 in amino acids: CASSHRGGTGNTEAFF. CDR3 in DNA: TGTGCCAGCAGCCACCGGGGGGGGACGGGGAACACTGAAGCTTTCTTT. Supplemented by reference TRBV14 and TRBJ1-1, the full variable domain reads EAGVTQFPSHSVIEKGQTVTLRCDPISGHDNLYWYRRVMGKEIKFLLHFVKESKQDESGMPNNRFLAERTGGTYSTLKVQPAELEDSGVYFCASSHRGGTGNTEAFFGQGTRLTVV.

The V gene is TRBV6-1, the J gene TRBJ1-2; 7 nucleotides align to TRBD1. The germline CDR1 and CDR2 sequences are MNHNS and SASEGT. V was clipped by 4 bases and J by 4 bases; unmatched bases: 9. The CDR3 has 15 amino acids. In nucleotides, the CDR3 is TGTGCCAGCAGTGGGACAGGTTTCCCCCTCTATGGCTACACCTTC. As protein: CASSGTGFPLYGYTF.

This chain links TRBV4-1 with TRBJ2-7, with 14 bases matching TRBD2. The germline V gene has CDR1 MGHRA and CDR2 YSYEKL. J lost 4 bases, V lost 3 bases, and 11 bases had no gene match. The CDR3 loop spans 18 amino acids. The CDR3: CASSHLWAGTSGGYEQYF. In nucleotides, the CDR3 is TGCGCCAGCAGCCACCTATGGGCCGGGACTAGCGGGGGATACGAGCAGTACTTC.

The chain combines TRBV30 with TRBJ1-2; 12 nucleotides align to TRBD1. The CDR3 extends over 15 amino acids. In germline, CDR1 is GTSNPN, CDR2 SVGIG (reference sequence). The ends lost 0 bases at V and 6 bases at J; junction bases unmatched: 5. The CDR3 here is CAWSVGTGGTNGYTF. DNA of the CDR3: TGTGCCTGGAGTGTAGGGACAGGGGGCACAAATGGCTACACCTTC.

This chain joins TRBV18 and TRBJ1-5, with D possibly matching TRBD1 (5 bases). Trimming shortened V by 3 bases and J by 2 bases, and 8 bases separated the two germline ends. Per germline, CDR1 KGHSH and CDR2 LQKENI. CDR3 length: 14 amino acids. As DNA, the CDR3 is TGTGCCAGCTCACCGTCGGGGGGCAATCAGCCCCAGCATTTT. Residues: CASSPSGGNQPQHF.

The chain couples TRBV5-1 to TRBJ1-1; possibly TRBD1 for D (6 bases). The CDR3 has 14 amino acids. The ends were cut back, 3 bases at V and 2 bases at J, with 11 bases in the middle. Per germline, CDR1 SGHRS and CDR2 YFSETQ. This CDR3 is CASSSRGINTEAFF. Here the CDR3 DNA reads TGCGCCAGCAGCTCGAGGGGGATAAACACTGAAGCTTTCTTT. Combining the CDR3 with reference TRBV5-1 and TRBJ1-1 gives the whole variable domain KAGVTQTPRYLIKTRGQQVTLSCSPISGHRSVSWYQQTPGQGLQFLFEYFSETQRNKGNFPGRFSGRQFSNSRSEMNVSTLELGDSALYLCASSSRGINTEAFFGQGTRLTVV.

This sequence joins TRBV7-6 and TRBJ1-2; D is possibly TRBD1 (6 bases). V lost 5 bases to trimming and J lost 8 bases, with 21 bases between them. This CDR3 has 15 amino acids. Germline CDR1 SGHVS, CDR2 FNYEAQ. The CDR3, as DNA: TGTGCCAGCAGCCCCTTCTCCGGGACGCAGGGGGGCTACACCTTC. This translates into CASSPFSGTQGGYTF.

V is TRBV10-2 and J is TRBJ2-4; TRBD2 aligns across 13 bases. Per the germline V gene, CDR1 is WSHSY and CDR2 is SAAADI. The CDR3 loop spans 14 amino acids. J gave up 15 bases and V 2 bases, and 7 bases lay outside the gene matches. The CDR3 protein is CASSERGLAGMGYF. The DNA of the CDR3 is TGCGCCAGCAGTGAGAGGGGACTAGCGGGAATGGGGTACTTC.

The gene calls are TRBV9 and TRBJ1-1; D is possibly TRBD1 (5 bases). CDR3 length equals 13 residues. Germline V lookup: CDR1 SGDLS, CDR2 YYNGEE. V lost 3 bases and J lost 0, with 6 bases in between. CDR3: CASSGQLNTEAFF. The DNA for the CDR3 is TGTGCCAGCAGCGGACAGTTGAACACTGAAGCTTTCTTT.

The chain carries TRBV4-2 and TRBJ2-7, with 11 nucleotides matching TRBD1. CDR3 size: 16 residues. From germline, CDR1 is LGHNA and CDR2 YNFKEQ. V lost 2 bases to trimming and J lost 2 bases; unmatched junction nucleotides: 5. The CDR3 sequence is CASSQRTGQGAYEQYF. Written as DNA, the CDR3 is TGTGCCAGCAGCCAACGGACGGGACAGGGGGCCTACGAGCAGTACTTC.

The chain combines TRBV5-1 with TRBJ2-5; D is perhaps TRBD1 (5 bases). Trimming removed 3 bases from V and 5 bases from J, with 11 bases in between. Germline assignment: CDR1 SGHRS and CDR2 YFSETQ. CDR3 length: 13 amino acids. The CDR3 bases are TGCGCCAGCAGCTCTGGACCAGGGGAGACCCAGTACTTC. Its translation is CASSSGPGETQYF.